This T cell receptor (beta chain) stems from a study of blood T cell repertoires in COVID-19. Study information: Specimens from acute and convalescent COVID-19 originated in the United States, Italy and Spain. T cells, B-cell-depleted T cells, or PBMCs provided the cDNA or gDNA that served as material.

Authors' processing steps: Reference gene primer amplification gave nucleated cell count estimates. This table comes from immunoSEQ multiplex PCR, and its TCRdb copy is limited to in-frame clones, with some not included. V, J and clone size are taken as reported in that table, and D and trimming were inferred from the DNA itself. This sample has some 93,000 clones, with approximately 85% found just once. The CDR3 is made up of 13 amino acids. Germline lookup yields CDR1 MNHEY and CDR2 SVGAGI. Trimming took off 7 bases at V and 0 bases at J, with 7 bases between the two ends. Sequencing was done on a sample of peripheral blood. The TCR originated in a man aged 55-75 years with acute or convalescent COVID-19. The rearrangement uses TRBV6-5 and TRBJ1-5; D gene ambiguous. The CDR3 DNA reads as TGTGCCAGCACCGACACTAGCAATCAGCCCCAGCATTTT. Its translation: CASTDTSNQPQHF.